One sample yielded the 13 T cell receptor beta chains listed below, sequenced in a study of blood T cells in healthy people across ages. A second PCR, run for about 7 to 11 cycles, used a sample-barcoded 5' primer plus a J-beta primer mix. One entry per CDR3 protein results from TCRdb running MiXCR on the 5' RACE reads. The data show some 710,000 distinct CDR3 sequences, 22% seen once. Sequences were obtained from blood. The receptors here all came from a man between 70 and 80 years old in good health.

This clonotype has more than one count but fewer than ten. The V gene is TRBV6-5, the J gene TRBJ2-5; tentative D call: TRBD2 (6 bases). CDR1 MNHEY and CDR2 SVGAGI come from the germline V gene. Trimming cost V 6 bases and J 5 bases, with 13 bases left between them. The CDR3 extends over 13 amino acids. CDR3 coding DNA: TGTGCCAGCAGAGTATTAGCGGTGGAGACCCAGTACTTC. Its protein is CASRVLAVETQYF.

This clonotype was picked up a small number of times. The J gene is TRBJ2-3, the V gene TRBV28; weak D call: TRBD2 (5 bases). CDR1 is MDHEN and CDR2 is SYDVKM in the germline V gene. V was cut by 6 bases and J by 11 bases, with 9 bases left in between. This CDR3 contains 10 residues. CDR3 bases: TGTGCCAGCAGCCGACGGGGGCAGTATTTT. It codes for CASSRRGQYF.

This clonotype was found a few times. This chain joins TRBV5-7 and TRBJ2-1; 10 positions match TRBD2. TRBV5-7 is recorded as an ORF, its role being uncertain. The CDR3 spans 17 residues. V lost 4 bases, J lost 1 base, and 8 bases stayed unmatched. The DNA for the CDR3 is TGTGCCAGCAGCGCCGGACTAGCGGCACCGTCCTACAATGAGCAGTTCTTC. Amino acid sequence: CASSAGLAAPSYNEQFF.

The rearrangement uses TRBV9 and TRBJ2-3; 7 bases agree with TRBD2. J gave up 0 bases and V 2 bases, and 6 bases lay outside the gene matches. The CDR3 consists of 16 residues. Looked up from germline, CDR1 is SGDLS and CDR2 is YYNGEE. The CDR3 sequence is CASSVGTTPSTDTQYF. The CDR3 coding sequence is TGTGCCAGCAGCGTCGGGACTACCCCCAGCACAGATACGCAGTATTTT.

This clonotype came up a few times. The chain has TRBV20-1 and TRBJ2-2, with D perhaps matching TRBD1 or TRBD2 (5 bases each). The CDR3 runs to 13 residues. CDR1 is DFQATT, CDR2 SNEGSKA, per germline (reference sequence). Trimming shortened V by 6 bases and J by 6 bases, and 14 bases separated the two germline ends. The CDR3 spells CSAPGTVSGELFF. DNA for the CDR3: TGCAGTGCACCCGGGACGGTCTCCGGGGAGCTGTTTTTT.

This clonotype was seen a few times. V usage is TRBV12-5 and J usage is TRBJ2-7; D remains unclear. The end of the DNA fits TRBJ2-5 better, so the J call may be wrong. The CDR3 extends over 13 amino acids. The germline CDR1 and CDR2 sequences are LGHNT and FRNRAP. CDR3 amino acids: CASGSSSGETQYF. CDR3 DNA sequence: TGTGCTAGTGGTTCAAGCTCGGGAGAGACCCAGTACTTC.

The V call is TRBV29-1, the J call TRBJ2-2, with D perhaps TRBD2 (7 bases). The CDR3 is made up of 15 amino acids. V shed 5 bases and J shed 4 bases, with 17 bases lying between them. Germline assignment: CDR1 SQVTM and CDR2 ANQGSEA. The CDR3: CSVKGGALRTGELFF. The CDR3 coding sequence is TGCAGCGTTAAGGGGGGGGCCCTCCGCACCGGGGAGCTGTTTTTT.

The chain has TRBV12-3 or TRBV12-4 and TRBJ2-5, with 10 bases fitting TRBD2. After removal of 3 bases from V and 5 bases from J, the junction contained 6 bases not matched to a gene. CDR3 length: 15 residues. CDR3 residues: CASSFGLAGVETQYF. CDR3 DNA: TGTGCCAGCAGTTTCGGGCTAGCGGGAGTTGAGACCCAGTACTTC.

J is TRBJ1-1 and V is TRBV14; D gene ambiguous. V gave up 2 bases and J gave up 8 bases, with 12 bases separating them. Looked up from germline, CDR1 is SGHDN and CDR2 is FVKESK. The CDR3 has 13 residues. The CDR3 nucleotides read TGTGCCAGCAGCCAAAGCGGGTACGGCGAAGCTTTCTTT. It yields the protein CASSQSGYGEAFF.

The chain carries TRBV27 and TRBJ1-2; D unresolved. CDR3 length: 14 amino acids. V was cut by 6 bases and J by 0 bases, with 11 bases left in between. CDR1 and CDR2 from the germline V gene are MNHEY and SMNVEV (reference sequence). In nucleotides, the CDR3 is TGTGCCAGCAGAAGAAGGGTAGCTAACTATGGCTACACCTTC. Amino acid sequence: CASRRRVANYGYTF.

In this sample, this clonotype turned up many times. The chain uses TRBV3-1 and TRBJ2-1; no clear D. The V end was cut by 6 bases, the J end by 8 bases, with 11 bases between. The germline CDR1 and CDR2 sequences are LGHDT and YNNKEL (reference sequence). CDR3 length equals 12 residues. The chain's CDR3 is CASSLSIHEQFF. The CDR3 DNA follows: TGTGCCAGCAGTCTGTCGATCCATGAGCAGTTCTTC.

This chain connects TRBV20-1 to TRBJ2-3; TRBD2 might be the D (6 bases). The CDR3 length is 14 residues. Looked up from germline, CDR1 is DFQATT and CDR2 is SNEGSKA (reference sequence). The V end was cut by 4 bases, the J end by 2 bases, with 13 bases between. In nucleotides, the CDR3 is TGCAGTGCTACGCCCCTAGCGAACACAGATACGCAGTATTTT. Protein sequence: CSATPLANTDTQYF.

This rearrangement joins TRBV12-3 or TRBV12-4 to TRBJ2-5; D remains ambiguous. This CDR3 contains 13 residues. Trimming pared 7 bases from V and 5 bases from J, leaving 14 bases between. CDR3 loop: CASNGPTGETQYF. CDR3 nucleotides: TGTGCCAGCAATGGACCAACTGGGGAGACCCAGTACTTC.